A single sample is the source of the 12 T cell receptor beta chains below, sequenced in a study of CD8 T cells in ankylosing spondylitis. MiXCR was run by TCRdb on the 5' RACE reads, yielding one entry per CDR3 protein. The sample lists hundreds of thousands of distinct CDR3 sequences; around 18% were seen once. The specimen was blood, either unsorted or a sorted T cell fraction (not recorded which). Receptors were obtained from a male donor with ankylosing spondylitis or in good health (not recorded which).

The chain combines TRBV12-3 or TRBV12-4 with TRBJ2-3; the match to TRBD1 covers 9 bases. V shed 5 bases and J 5 bases; nucleotides not matched to a gene: 5. The CDR3 loop spans 14 amino acids. The CDR3 region is CASSLGTGKDTQYF. Written as DNA, the CDR3 is TGTGCCAGCAGTCTGGGGACAGGGAAAGATACGCAGTATTTT.

In its sample, this clonotype was seen a few times. The rearrangement uses TRBV4-1 and TRBJ2-1; maybe TRBD1 (6 bases). CDR1 MGHRA and CDR2 YSYEKL come from the germline V gene. The CDR3 has 14 amino acids. V was pared by 1 base and J by 8 bases, with 12 bases between. The CDR3 is CASSQALQGYEQFF. The DNA of the CDR3 is TGCGCCAGCAGCCAAGCCCTACAGGGCTATGAGCAGTTCTTC.

This clonotype was counted at least ten times. This chain connects TRBV12-3 or TRBV12-4 to TRBJ2-2; D gene ambiguous. The CDR3 length is 11 residues. V shed 4 bases and J shed 6 bases, with 3 bases lying between them. The CDR3 protein is CASSWAGELFF. The DNA for the CDR3 is TGTGCCAGCAGTTGGGCCGGGGAGCTGTTTTTT.

This chain connects TRBV9 to TRBJ1-4; weak D call: TRBD1 (6 bases). The V gene's germline CDR1 is SGDLS and CDR2 YYNGEE. This CDR3 is 14 amino acids long. The V end lost 0 bases, the J end lost 7 bases, and 10 bases lay between the germline ends. CDR3 sequence (DNA): TGTGCCAGCAGCGTAGCGCAGGGGACTGAAAAACTGTTTTTT. Encoded protein: CASSVAQGTEKLFF.

This clonotype appeared a few times. V usage is TRBV4-1 and J usage is TRBJ2-3; 8 bases match TRBD2. Germline assignment: CDR1 MGHRA and CDR2 YSYEKL. The V segment lost 4 bases and the J segment 0 bases; nucleotides outside the gene matches: 12. The CDR3 loop spans 18 amino acids. CDR3 nucleotide sequence: TGCGCCAGCAGCCTAAGTGCTCAAGCGGGGGATAGCACAGATACGCAGTATTTT. Translation: CASSLSAQAGDSTDTQYF.

The sample holds a few counts of this clonotype. The chain uses TRBV5-1 and TRBJ2-7; tentatively, D is TRBD2 (6 bases). The CDR3 sequence is 13 residues long. Trimming removed 5 bases from V and 3 bases from J, with 12 bases in between. CDR1 is SGHRS, CDR2 YFSETQ, per germline. The CDR3 is CASSVGLNYEQYV. DNA of the CDR3: TGCGCCAGCAGTGTGGGACTGAACTACGAGCAGTACGTC.

This clonotype was counted between two and nine times. This chain joins TRBV7-2 and TRBJ1-2; 8 bases are shared with TRBD1. The junction had 6 bases not matched to a gene; V was cut back by 3 bases and J by 3 bases. CDR3 length equals 15 residues. Germline values: CDR1 SGHTA, CDR2 FQGNSA. CDR3 in DNA: TGTGCCAGCAGCTTGGTAGACAGGGGAGACTATGGCTACACCTTC. It codes for CASSLVDRGDYGYTF.

This clonotype was detected a few times. This chain joins TRBV6-6 and TRBJ1-4; D is undetermined. CDR1 is MNHNY and CDR2 is SVGAGI in the germline V gene (reference sequence). The CDR3 runs to 13 residues. The germline V and J ends were trimmed by 8 bases and 7 bases, with 14 bases remaining between them. The CDR3 sequence: CASGGGVGEKLFF. Written as DNA, the CDR3 is TGTGCCAGCGGAGGCGGAGTTGGTGAAAAACTGTTTTTT.

This sequence joins TRBV10-3 and TRBJ2-5; tentatively, D is TRBD1 (6 bases). The CDR3 length is 14 residues. CDR1 and CDR2 (germline): ENHRY, SYGVKD. Deletions cut 4 bases from V and 0 bases from J, with 9 bases between. CDR3 region: CAISVGTNQETQYF. Written as DNA, the CDR3 is TGTGCCATCAGTGTGGGGACAAACCAAGAGACCCAGTACTTC.

There are a few counts of this clonotype. This chain connects TRBV28 to TRBJ2-7; TRBD1 matches 8 bases. Germline V gene sequence: CDR1 MDHEN, CDR2 SYDVKM. This CDR3 is 14 amino acids long. V shed 4 bases and J 3 bases; nucleotides not matched to a gene: 5. CDR3 nucleotide sequence: TGTGCCAGCAGTTCGACAGGGGCCTTCTACGAGCAGTACGTC. Amino acid sequence: CASSSTGAFYEQYV.

The chain is built from TRBV5-1 and TRBJ2-3; no clear D gene. The CDR3 has 15 amino acids. V dropped 0 bases and J dropped 6 bases, with 14 bases sitting between them. CDR1 and CDR2 (germline): SGHRS, YFSETQ. CDR3 sequence (DNA): TGCGCCAGCAGCTTGGTGGTCACCCCGATGGATACGCAGTATTTT. Translating it yields CASSLVVTPMDTQYF.

This clonotype was counted only a few times. The chain links TRBV12-3 or TRBV12-4 to TRBJ1-4; D is undetermined. Trimming removed 1 base at V and 0 bases at J, with 6 bases between. CDR3 length equals 15 residues. The chain's CDR3 is CASSLGWATNEKLFF. The CDR3 nucleotides are TGTGCCAGCAGTTTAGGATGGGCAACTAATGAAAAACTGTTTTTT.